This T cell receptor beta chain was identified in a study of blood T cell repertoires in COVID-19. About the research overall: Italy, Spain and the United States were the sources of the convalescent and acute COVID-19 samples.

This clone occurred once. Germline CDR1 reads SGHAT; CDR2 reads FQNNGV. The junction had 13 bases not matched to a gene; V was cut back by 4 bases and J by 8 bases. The CDR3 contains 15 residues. Produced via immunoSEQ multiplex PCR; TCRdb's table is partial and in-frame only. Of about 670,000 clones in the sample, 85% to 90% are singletons; the top ten hold roughly 0.26%. The chain carries TRBV11-2 and TRBJ1-2, with 7 bases aligning to TRBD1. The material sequenced was peripheral blood. The sequence derives from a young woman with acute or convalescent COVID-19. CDR3 in amino acids: CASSYDRALQVGYTF. The CDR3 DNA reads as TGTGCCAGCAGCTATGACAGGGCACTTCAAGTGGGCTACACCTTC.